This entry describes one T cell receptor beta chain. Trimming cost V 5 bases and J 5 bases; bases outside gene matches: 6. The germline V gene has CDR1 SGHAT and CDR2 FQNNGV. CDR3 size: 14 residues. The sample belongs to a study of cytomegalovirus exposure and HLA in healthy donors. 13 Jbeta primers and 60 Vbeta primers were used for the PCR. Assay used: immunoSEQ multiplex PCR; TCRdb lists only in-frame clones, some missing. The table lists fewer than 150,000 clones, about four fifths of them singletons, with roughly 3.1% in the top ten. The genes are TRBV11-2 and TRBJ1-5; 7 nucleotides agree with TRBD1. The sequencing input was PBMCs. The origin of this receptor is a man aged 25-45 years in good health and CMV-seronegative. CDR3 residues: CASSRSGGHQPQHF. The CDR3 DNA sequence: TGTGCCAGCAGCCGATCAGGGGGGCATCAGCCCCAGCATTTT.